This section outlines one TCR beta chain sequence together with its context. The antigen remains unidentified. Per the germline V gene, CDR1 is LGHNA and CDR2 is YSLEER. The CDR3 is made up of 17 amino acids. Trimming stripped 0 bases from V and 1 base from J, with 14 bases between. Specified time point: week 47, end of study. A single vaccine dose contained 300 ug of mutant IDH1 20-mer peptide, and topical imiquimod was used with it. Only in-frame clones appear in the TCRdb table, and some are missing; sequencing was by immunoSEQ multiplex PCR. Of tens of thousands of clones listed, around four fifths were seen once; the top ten hold more than 5%. The sample comes from a study of a mutant IDH1 vaccine in newly diagnosed glioma. Study context: Treated patients, averaging roughly 40 years, were around 62% male and approximately 38% female. It was radiotherapy, temozolomide, or both that patients received previously, with most receiving both.

This clonotype was sampled from a man aged 35-49 years with glioma. The chain carries TRBV4-3 and TRBJ2-3; weak D call: TRBD2 (5 bases). The sample was PBMCs, taken from a glioma patient whose treatment included an IDH1 peptide vaccine. CDR3 sequence reads: CASSQDTLVSGTDTQYF. In DNA form, the CDR3 reads TGCGCCAGCAGCCAAGACACACTAGTATCGGGCACAGATACGCAGTATTTT.